The 14 T cell receptor beta chains listed next were all sequenced from one sample in a study of Ad26.COV2.S vaccination and SARS-CoV-2 variants. Treatment specified: around 19 received Ad26.COV2.S at low or high dose, single or two shots; several received placebo; per-sample allocation not given. Samples came from day 63 after the first vaccine or placebo injection. Libraries were prepared by immunoSEQ multiplex PCR; TCRdb keeps only in-frame clonotypes and omits some of them. The repertoire holds about 400,000 clones, with approximately 91% as singletons. Specimen: peripheral blood, collected in a trial of Ad26.COV2.S vaccine versus placebo. The receptors were sampled from a person aged 18-65 years who received the Ad26.COV2.S COVID-19 vaccine or a placebo.

The chain carries TRBV7-2 and TRBJ2-3; D is perhaps TRBD1 (7 bases). The CDR3 extends over 14 amino acids. Germline V gene data show CDR1 as SGHTA and CDR2 as FQGNSA. The germline V and J ends were trimmed by 7 bases and 4 bases, with 15 bases remaining between them. The CDR3: CASTRQGGADTQYF. The CDR3 nucleotides are TGTGCCAGCACCCGACAGGGAGGTGCAGATACGCAGTATTTT.

The chain couples TRBV27 to TRBJ2-7, with D perhaps matching TRBD2 (5 bases). The CDR3 is 15 residues long. V dropped 6 bases and J dropped 4 bases, with 19 bases sitting between them. Germline V lookup: CDR1 MNHEY, CDR2 SMNVEV (reference sequence). Written as DNA, the CDR3 is TGTGCCAGCAGGCCGGACTTTTCGGCTTTGTACGAGCAGTACTTC. As protein: CASRPDFSALYEQYF.

The CDR3 bases are TGTGCCAGCAGTTTTAACATACGGGAAACTGAAGCTTTCTTT. Its translation is CASSFNIRETEAFF. The chain has TRBV27 and TRBJ1-1; no clear D. From germline, CDR1 is MNHEY and CDR2 SMNVEV (reference sequence). CDR3 length equals 14 residues. With 3 bases removed from V and 5 bases from J, the gap between germline ends came to 13 bases.

This clone was detected only once. The chain combines TRBV19 with TRBJ1-1; no firm D call. The CDR3 has 11 amino acids. In germline, CDR1 is LNHDA, CDR2 SQIVND (reference sequence). Trimming shortened V by 7 bases and J by 1 base, and 4 bases separated the two germline ends. CDR3: CASTGNTEAFF. The CDR3 DNA is TGTGCCAGTACAGGGAACACTGAAGCTTTCTTT.

The gene calls are TRBV2 and TRBJ2-3; 7 bases match TRBD1. Unmatched junction bases numbered 9, after V lost 6 bases and J lost 0 bases. The CDR3 has 16 residues. The V gene's germline CDR1 is SNHLY and CDR2 FYNNEI. CDR3 nucleotides: TGTGCCAGCAGCGCACAGGGGTTTTCTAGCACAGATACGCAGTATTTT. As protein: CASSAQGFSSTDTQYF.

The V and J genes are TRBV29-1 and TRBJ1-5; a possible D gene is TRBD1 (5 bases). The V and J ends lost 4 bases and 0 bases respectively, with 10 bases between them. The CDR3 contains 14 residues. CDR1 is SQVTM, CDR2 ANQGSEA, per germline. This CDR3 reads CSVVAGSSNQPQHF. The DNA of the CDR3 is TGCAGCGTTGTTGCAGGGAGTAGCAATCAGCCCCAGCATTTT.

The gene calls are TRBV24-1 and TRBJ2-3; no firm D call. With 7 bases removed from V and 2 bases from J, the gap between germline ends came to 6 bases. CDR3 size: 12 residues. The germline V gene has CDR1 KGHDR and CDR2 SFDVKD. In DNA form, the CDR3 reads TGTGCCACCAGCTTTAACACAGATACGCAGTATTTT. Encoded protein: CATSFNTDTQYF.

The chain has TRBV5-6 and TRBJ2-1; D gene unclear. Trimming took 1 base from V and 4 from J, leaving 12 bases between them. Germline lookup yields CDR1 SGHDT and CDR2 YYEEEE. This CDR3 comprises 15 residues. The CDR3 sequence is CASSLLTVKYNEQFF. DNA of the CDR3: TGTGCCAGCAGCTTGTTAACTGTCAAATACAATGAGCAGTTCTTC.

The chain combines TRBV7-9 with TRBJ2-7; 10 positions match TRBD2. Trimming took 1 base from V and 4 from J; bases not matched to a gene: 4. CDR1 and CDR2 from the germline V gene are SEHNR and FQNEAQ (reference sequence). The CDR3 covers 15 residues. The CDR3 DNA sequence: TGTGCCAGCAGCTTAGGGACTAGCGGCGTGTACGAGCAGTACTTC. Translation gives CASSLGTSGVYEQYF.

The chain combines TRBV6-6 with TRBJ1-5; the match to TRBD1 covers 10 bases. V was pared by 5 bases and J by 3 bases, with 7 bases of the junction left unmatched. The CDR3 runs 16 residues. Germline V CDR1 and CDR2: MNHNY, SVGAGI (reference sequence). The CDR3 nucleotides are TGTGCCAGCAGTGGACGACAGGGGGCAGCCAATCAGCCCCAGCATTTT. It translates to CASSGRQGAANQPQHF.

This chain connects TRBV5-5 to TRBJ1-3; D remains unclear. Germline V lookup: CDR1 SGHKS, CDR2 YYEKEE (reference sequence). Deletions cut 1 base from V and 10 bases from J, with 12 bases between. The CDR3 loop spans 13 amino acids. In DNA form, the CDR3 reads TGTGCCAGCAGCTTGTCGGACCAGACAACCATATATTTT. Translated, it gives CASSLSDQTTIYF.

About this clone itself: Other DNA variants within this sample encode the same CDR3. This chain uses TRBV18 with TRBJ1-6, with 9 bases lining up with TRBD1. The CDR3 is made up of 14 amino acids. Germline loops: CDR1 KGHSH, CDR2 LQKENI. J was trimmed by 10 bases and V by 3 bases; bases with no gene match: 4. CDR3 bases: TGTGCCAGCTCACCGGGACAGGGAACATCACCCCTCCACTTT. Its translation: CASSPGQGTSPLHF.

The table lists this clone with a few counts. The chain employs TRBV5-4 and TRBJ1-2; TRBD1 agrees at 7 bases. The CDR3 contains 16 residues. The ends lost 0 bases at V and 4 bases at J; junction bases unmatched: 9. The germline V gene has CDR1 SGHNT and CDR2 YYREEE (reference sequence). Here the CDR3 DNA reads TGTGCCAGCAGCTTGGGATCTATGACAGGGTTCTATGGCTACACCTTC. Protein sequence: CASSLGSMTGFYGYTF.

The chain recombines TRBV19 with TRBJ2-1; 8 positions match TRBD2. The V and J ends lost 3 bases and 2 bases, in that order; junction bases with no gene match: 3. The CDR3 extends over 15 amino acids. The V gene's germline CDR1 is LNHDA and CDR2 SQIVND (reference sequence). CDR3 in DNA: TGTGCCAGTAGTATGGCTAGCGGGCCCTACAATGAGCAGTTCTTC. It specifies CASSMASGPYNEQFF.